Listed below are T cell receptor beta chains from one sample, sequenced in a study of OX40 agonist ivuxolimab in advanced cancers. TCRdb's copy holds only in-frame clones and misses some; the assay was immunoSEQ multiplex PCR. This sample has tens of thousands of clones; approximately 90% occur once, and the top ten carry 1.5% to 2%. The specimen comprised CD4+ or CD8+ T cells sorted from blood, sampled in a trial of the OX40 agonist ivuxolimab. The receptors stem from an adult with an advanced solid tumor such as melanoma, head and neck, liver or kidney cancer. Both conserved end residues are part of each CDR3. The D gene is left open where the match is weak. Some rows mark clone size as missing; the rest say once, few, many or name a class of expanded clone.

J gene	V gene	D gene	CDR3 length	clone size	CDR3 protein	CDR3 DNA
TRBJ2-7	TRBV7-2	TRBD2	15	once	CASSNRGGAYYEQYF	TGTGCCAGCAGCAACCGCGGGGGGGCGTACTACGAGCAGTACTTC
TRBJ1-1	TRBV18	NA	16	NA	CASSLSPRMMNTEAFF	TGTGCCAGCTCTCTGTCCCCCAGGATGATGAACACTGAAGCTTTCTTT
TRBJ2-1	TRBV7-2	NA	14	NA	CASSANRGGGEQFF	TGTGCCAGCAGCGCCAACAGGGGCGGGGGTGAGCAGTTCTTC
TRBJ1-6	TRBV5-1	NA	15	NA	CASSLEGSNNSPLHF	TGCGCCAGCAGCTTGGAGGGGTCTAATAATTCACCCCTCCACTTT
TRBJ2-7	TRBV27	NA	13	NA	CATGTSNLREQYF	TGTGCCACCGGGACATCGAACTTAAGGGAGCAGTACTTC
TRBJ2-7	TRBV6-5	NA	15	NA	CASSFRNRELGEQYF	TGTGCCAGCAGCTTCCGGAACAGGGAATTAGGCGAGCAGTACTTC
TRBJ1-2	TRBV7-2	NA	13	NA	CASSSIHRVGYTF	TGTGCCAGCAGCTCCATCCACAGGGTTGGCTACACCTTC
TRBJ1-4	TRBV28	NA	15	NA	CASSLGTMGWEKLFF	TGTGCCAGCAGTCTGGGGACAATGGGATGGGAAAAACTGTTTTTT
TRBJ2-1	TRBV2	TRBD2	14	NA	CASSLTSAYNEQFF	TGTGCCAGCAGCCTGACTAGCGCGTACAATGAGCAGTTCTTC
TRBJ1-2	TRBV30	NA	13	few	CAWSERSDYGYTF	TGTGCCTGGAGTGAACGGAGTGACTATGGCTACACCTTC
TRBJ2-7	TRBV7-2	NA	17	NA	CASSLAAGTYPTYEQYF	TGTGCCAGCAGCTTAGCGGCCGGGACCTACCCGACCTACGAGCAGTACTTC